The rows below give T cell receptor beta chains drawn from one sample of a study of T cell responses to AZD1222 COVID-19 vaccine. The protocol was immunoSEQ multiplex PCR, while the TCRdb copy is restricted to in-frame clones and leaves out a portion. The profile covers about 130,000 clones, with around 90% appearing a single time and around 4.5% taken by the ten largest. The starting material was peripheral blood, obtained on day 0 of MenACWY control vaccination. The receptor set was obtained from an adult in good health. Each CDR3 is given without its conserved first and last residue. The order of the fields is J gene, V gene, CDR3 protein.

TRBJ2-1	TRBV6-5	ASSSLSTGGFEQF
TRBJ2-7	TRBV7-8	ASSLSLDTYYEQY
TRBJ2-1	TRBV5-1	ASTVGPSYNEQF
TRBJ2-3	TRBV18	ASQPVASEYTDTQY
TRBJ2-3	TRBV13	ASSLTGTDTQY
TRBJ1-6	TRBV18	ASSPPDLGAGSSPLH
TRBJ1-6	TRBV13	ASSLVLLDRGRVGNSPLH
TRBJ1-5	TRBV4-1	ASSHAGQGGVQPQH
TRBJ2-2	TRBV27	ASSFGGSTGELF
TRBJ2-1	TRBV28	ASCAPQREGVNEQF
TRBJ1-5	TRBV28	ASSLGARKPQH
TRBJ2-2	TRBV30	AWDRLAGAGELF
TRBJ2-3	TRBV7-9	ASYAGTATDTQY
TRBJ1-3	TRBV3-1/TRBV3-2	ASSQSTGNTIY
TRBJ2-3	TRBV28	ASSLLLAATDTQY
TRBJ1-6	TRBV27	ASRRLPSSYNSPLH
TRBJ1-6	TRBV6-4	ASSASDRGDSPLH
TRBJ1-3	TRBV6-1	ASSEIKGPGNTIY
TRBJ2-1	TRBV27	ASSLRGLADNEQF
TRBJ2-3	TRBV4-1	ASSQKARPPDPDTQY
TRBJ2-1	TRBV29-1	SSLRSINEQF
TRBJ1-3	TRBV3-1/TRBV3-2	ASGLGGLGGNTIY
TRBJ1-4	TRBV15	ATSSLFEKLF
TRBJ2-3	TRBV27	ASSSTPGSTDTQY
TRBJ2-3	TRBV2	ASSQTGLSTDTQY
TRBJ1-2	TRBV29-1	SAGTGEGIYGYT
TRBJ1-1	TRBV9	ASSVRTLNTEAF
TRBJ1-2	TRBV24-1	ATSDRDRRGYT
TRBJ1-5	TRBV15	ATSRYAGTGGYSNQPQH
TRBJ1-1	TRBV10-3	AANSGQGTEAF
TRBJ1-3	TRBV5-1	ASSPWDSPRISGNTIY
TRBJ1-4	TRBV18	ASSPEQDPTNEKLF
TRBJ2-3	TRBV19	ASSIGQFTDTQY
TRBJ1-1	TRBV28	ASSFAWNTEAF
TRBJ1-1	TRBV29-1	SVNGGVRTEAF
TRBJ1-1	TRBV6-4	ASSVREGATEAF
TRBJ2-1	TRBV10-3	AISESEAGVRNEQF
TRBJ1-6	TRBV2	ASSDRDYNSPLH
TRBJ2-6	TRBV18	ASTRLAGFTTRHSGANVLT
TRBJ1-4	TRBV7-2	ASSPRQGASSTNEKLF
TRBJ2-7	TRBV11-2	ASTSYYEQY
TRBJ1-6	TRBV18	ASSPRTDRGRGSPLH
TRBJ1-6	TRBV7-9	ASSLDGGIYSPLH
TRBJ2-1	TRBV5-4	ASSGGGYNEQF
TRBJ2-3	TRBV7-3	ASSLDRRLAGPTDTQY
TRBJ1-6	TRBV21-1	ASSCRPNSPLH
TRBJ2-1	TRBV6-2/TRBV6-3	ASSYLLAGGQWGNEQF
TRBJ2-7	TRBV27	ASRPQGLGVYEQY
TRBJ1-1	TRBV5-4	ASKTSPGYGVNTEAF
TRBJ2-2	TRBV5-1	ASSAQTGSGELF
TRBJ1-5	TRBV5-4	ASSLDPGNNQPQH
TRBJ2-1	TRBV27	ASSKTGYNEQF
TRBJ2-5	TRBV30	AWPCWGRPLQETQY
TRBJ2-4	TRBV19	ASSARDRGLVAKNIQY